A selection of T cell receptor beta chains follows, all from one sample in a study of blood T cell repertoires in COVID-19. Sequenced by immunoSEQ multiplex PCR; TCRdb stores in-frame clones only, minus some. The sample carries a few hundred thousand clones, over 80% recorded once. The sequenced sample was PBMCs or T cells enriched from blood (not recorded which). Source of these receptors: a human donor in a cohort exposed to, infected with or recovered from COVID-19 (not recorded which). The donor label of this sample is uncertain. Both conserved end residues are part of each CDR3. Part of the rows lack a size; the others show once, few, many or a class for expanded clones.

TRBJ1-4	TRBV4-1	NA	CASSLNDGGEKLFF
TRBJ1-2	TRBV29-1	NA	CSVAEVGRGSEF
TRBJ1-6	TRBV27	NA	CASSMGAVNPLHF
TRBJ2-1	TRBV5-4	NA	CASSQGTLAVNEQFF
TRBJ1-2	TRBV4-3	NA	CASSFRADYGYTF
TRBJ1-5	TRBV19	NA	CASTYPGHGTTHQPQHF
TRBJ2-5	TRBV7-2	NA	CASSLARLEETQYF
TRBJ2-4	TRBV6-1	NA	CASSEEAGQVRDIQYF
TRBJ1-1	TRBV7-3	NA	CASSRDRGTEAFF
TRBJ1-2	TRBV5-1	NA	CASSLERSGYTF
TRBJ2-6	TRBV6-2/TRBV6-3	NA	CASSYQAVPGQGISGANVLTF
TRBJ1-2	TRBV7-2	NA	CASSLRGAHGYTF
TRBJ1-3	TRBV5-1	NA	CASSLQGAGNTIYF
TRBJ1-1	TRBV5-4	NA	CASQLGQGNGRTEAFF
TRBJ2-7	TRBV3-1/TRBV3-2	NA	CASSQLFQGREQYF
TRBJ1-1	TRBV4-1	few	CASSHPAGGNTEAFF
TRBJ2-3	TRBV19	NA	CASSMRGGSRHTQYF
TRBJ2-2	TRBV4-1	NA	CASSQTGVGELFF
TRBJ1-3	TRBV30	NA	CAVNPTGNSGNTIYF
TRBJ1-1	TRBV10-3	NA	CAISPQILHPEAFF
TRBJ2-7	TRBV14	NA	CASSQVPAYEQYF
TRBJ2-7	TRBV29-1	NA	CSVVGQGGYEQYF
TRBJ2-3	TRBV7-9	NA	CASRRPGQGMPDTQYF
TRBJ2-1	TRBV12-5	NA	CASGLVPSGGAIEQFF
TRBJ1-1	TRBV2	once	CARRESRTEAFF
TRBJ2-2	TRBV5-4	NA	CASSSLDRGGTGELFF
TRBJ2-1	TRBV7-3	NA	CASSHDGSSYNEQFF
TRBJ1-5	TRBV5-1	NA	CASSLGGESNQPQHF
TRBJ2-7	TRBV19	NA	CASSMNRAGDEQYF
TRBJ2-7	TRBV6-5	NA	CASSSGVATYEQYF
TRBJ1-1	TRBV5-4	NA	CASSFLDRKNTEAFF
TRBJ2-7	TRBV14	NA	CASSRGLSNEQYF
TRBJ2-2	TRBV24-1	NA	CATSDPGLAGVTGELFF
TRBJ2-7	TRBV14	NA	CASSLGQSIYEQYF
TRBJ2-1	TRBV19	NA	CASSIERGRSYNEQFF
TRBJ2-2	TRBV6-5	NA	CASSRGQLTGELFF
TRBJ2-7	TRBV11-2	NA	CASSPGLAGAYEQYF
TRBJ1-1	TRBV5-1	NA	CASSFQENTEAFF